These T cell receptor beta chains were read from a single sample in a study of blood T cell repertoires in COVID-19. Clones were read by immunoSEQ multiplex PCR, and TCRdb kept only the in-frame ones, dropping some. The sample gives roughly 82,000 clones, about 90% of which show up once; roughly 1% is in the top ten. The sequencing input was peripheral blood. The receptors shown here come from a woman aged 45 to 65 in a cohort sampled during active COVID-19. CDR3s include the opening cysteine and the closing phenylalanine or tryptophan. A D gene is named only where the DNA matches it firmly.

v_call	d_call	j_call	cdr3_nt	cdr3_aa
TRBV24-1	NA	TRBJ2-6	TGTGCCACCAGTGATGTTCGACAGGACACTGGGGCCAACGTCCTGACTTTC	CATSDVRQDTGANVLTF
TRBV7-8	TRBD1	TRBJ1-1	TGTGCCAGCAGCTTCCGGGACAGGCTACTTATGAACACTGAAGCTTTCTTT	CASSFRDRLLMNTEAFF
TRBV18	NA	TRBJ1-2	TGTGCCAGCTCACCACCACGACAAGACTATGGCTACACCTTC	CASSPPRQDYGYTF
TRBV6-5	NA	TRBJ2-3	TGTGCCACCACCTCGGGTTCTGAGGATACGCAGTATTTT	CATTSGSEDTQYF
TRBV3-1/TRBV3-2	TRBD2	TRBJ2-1	TGTGCCAGCATGTCGGGACTAGCGGGAGACGTCAATGAGCAGTTCTTC	CASMSGLAGDVNEQFF
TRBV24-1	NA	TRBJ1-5	TGTGCCACCAGTTCAGGGGTAGTGGGTCAGCCCCAGCATTTT	CATSSGVVGQPQHF
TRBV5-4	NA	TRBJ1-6	TGTGCCAGCAGCTTGATGAGTTCACCCCTCCACTTT	CASSLMSSPLHF
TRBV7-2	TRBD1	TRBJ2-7	TGTGCCAGCAGCTCCCGTCAGGACAGGGCCTACGAGCAGTACTTC	CASSSRQDRAYEQYF
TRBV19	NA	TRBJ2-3	TGTGCCAGTAGACAGCCTAGCACAGATACGCAGTATTTT	CASRQPSTDTQYF
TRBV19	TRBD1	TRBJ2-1	TGTGCCAGTAGTATCCTGAGACAGGGGGCCTATGAGCAGTTCTTC	CASSILRQGAYEQFF
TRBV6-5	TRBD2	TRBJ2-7	TGTGCCAGCAGTTACGGGACTAGCGGGACTTCCTACGAGCAGTACTTC	CASSYGTSGTSYEQYF